Shown below are 13 T cell receptor beta chains from a single sample sequenced in a study of blood T cell repertoires in COVID-19 (dated by TCRdb to 2020 to 2022). Library preparation employed the immunoSEQ multiplex PCR assay. Not all clones reach the TCRdb copy of this immuneACCESS table, which keeps in-frame sequences only. Checked studies attribute under half of the gap to unresolved V genes and leave the rest unexplained. This sample comprises about 150,000 clones, 65% to 90% of them detected only once. Less than 3.5% of the sample rests with the top ten. Sequenced: peripheral blood. These receptors all stem from a man between 65 and 79 years old with acute or convalescent COVID-19.

The gene calls are TRBV5-4 and TRBJ2-7, with 7 bases identical to TRBD2. The CDR3 consists of 13 residues. Germline V gene sequence: CDR1 SGHNT, CDR2 YYREEE (reference sequence). V gave up 0 bases and J gave up 5 bases; unmatched junction bases: 2. The CDR3 is CASSLGGSNEQYF. CDR3 nucleotide sequence: TGTGCCAGCAGCTTGGGCGGGAGCAACGAGCAGTACTTC.

This clone was picked up a small number of times. At one end, the junction sequence differs from germline, possibly due to a read error. This CDR3 is CASNYGTADGSPLHF. The DNA of the CDR3 is TGTGCCAGCAATTACGGGACAGCGGATGGTTCACCCCTCCACTTT. This chain uses TRBV6-5 with TRBJ1-6; TRBD1 matches 7 bases. The germline CDR1 and CDR2 sequences are MNHEY and SVGAGI. This CDR3 spans 15 amino acids.

This chain connects TRBV18 to TRBJ2-7, with 7 nucleotides matching TRBD1. The junction had 5 bases not matched to a gene; V was cut back by 3 bases and J by 3 bases. This CDR3 contains 14 residues. Germline V gene data show CDR1 as KGHSH and CDR2 as LQKENI. CDR3 nucleotide sequence: TGTGCCAGCTCACCTTCAGGGGGAAGCTACGAGCAGTACTTC. Protein sequence: CASSPSGGSYEQYF.

The chain recombines TRBV27 with TRBJ2-7; TRBD1 agrees at 8 bases. The V gene end was trimmed by 5 bases and the J gene end by 3 bases; junction bases not matched to a gene: 6. Per the germline V gene, CDR1 is MNHEY and CDR2 is SMNVEV (reference sequence). There are 14 residues in the CDR3. Here the CDR3 reads CASSHRTGHYEQYF. The CDR3 region has the DNA TGTGCCAGCAGTCATAGGACAGGGCACTACGAGCAGTACTTC.

This clone was seen only once. The chain combines TRBV19 with TRBJ1-6; TRBD1 agrees at 7 bases. CDR1 is LNHDA, CDR2 SQIVND, per germline (reference sequence). V shed 4 bases, J shed 7 bases, and the junction held 4 bases outside the gene matches. CDR3 size: 14 residues. CDR3 in DNA: TGTGCCAGTAGTAGCCGGGACAGCAATTCACCCCTCCACTTT. This encodes CASSSRDSNSPLHF.

CDR3 sequence (DNA): TGTGCCACCAGCACGGGACTAGCGGGCGTCGTGTCCTACGAGCAGTACTTC. This encodes CATSTGLAGVVSYEQYF. The chain couples TRBV15 to TRBJ2-7; 12 nucleotides line up with TRBD2. This CDR3 comprises 17 residues. Germline lookup yields CDR1 LNHNV and CDR2 YYDKDF (reference sequence). J lost 1 base, V lost 4 bases, and 8 bases had no gene match.

This clone appeared a few times. In DNA, the CDR3 is TGTGCCTGGATACAGGGCCCCAACGAGCAGTACTTC. Amino acids: CAWIQGPNEQYF. The chain joins TRBV30 to TRBJ2-7; D perhaps matches TRBD1 (6 bases). Germline V gene sequence: CDR1 GTSNPN, CDR2 SVGIG (reference sequence). The CDR3 loop spans 12 amino acids. Trimming shortened V by 4 bases and J by 5 bases, and 12 bases separated the two germline ends.

CDR3 protein: CASSLDTYYEQYF. CDR3 bases: TGTGCCAGCAGCTTAGACACATACTACGAGCAGTACTTC. The chain uses TRBV7-2 and TRBJ2-7; D is undetermined. CDR1 and CDR2 from the germline V gene are SGHTA and FQGNSA. The CDR3 extends over 13 amino acids. Trimming left V 1 base short and J 3 bases short, with 7 bases between.

The rearrangement uses TRBV6-2 or TRBV6-3 and TRBJ2-7; TRBD1 matches at 7 bases. CDR3 length equals 15 residues. With 6 bases clipped from V and 2 bases from J, the junction kept 10 bases outside the gene matches. Germline V gene sequence: CDR1 MNHEY, CDR2 SVGEGT. The DNA of the CDR3 is TGTGCCAGCAGCGACCCGGGACAGATTACCTACGAGCAGTACTTC. Encoded protein: CASSDPGQITYEQYF.

The V gene is TRBV15, the J gene TRBJ2-7; maybe TRBD1 (7 bases). CDR3 length: 18 residues. The V end lost 2 bases, the J end lost 1 base, and 21 bases lay between the germline ends. Germline CDR1 LNHNV, CDR2 YYDKDF (reference sequence). CDR3: CATSRPPGQGEASYEQYF. The CDR3 bases are TGTGCCACCAGCAGACCCCCGGGGCAGGGGGAGGCATCCTACGAGCAGTACTTC.

The chain couples TRBV28 to TRBJ2-7, with 7 bases matching TRBD2. Per germline, CDR1 MDHEN and CDR2 SYDVKM. The CDR3 consists of 14 residues. With V trimmed by 7 bases and J by 7 bases, 13 bases remained unmatched. CDR3 region: CASIQGLPAGEQYF. CDR3 nucleotide sequence: TGTGCCAGCATCCAGGGACTACCAGCGGGGGAGCAGTACTTC.

The rearrangement joins TRBV7-2 to TRBJ1-2, with D perhaps matching TRBD1 (5 bases). Germline-derived CDR1 and CDR2 are SGHTA and FQGNSA. V lost 1 base and J 7 bases, leaving 13 bases between the germline ends. This CDR3 region has 14 residues. The CDR3 is CASSLGGQVSGYTF. CDR3 DNA: TGTGCCAGCAGCTTAGGGGGCCAGGTCTCTGGCTACACCTTC.

V usage is TRBV5-1 and J usage is TRBJ2-3; 13 nucleotides line up with TRBD2. The V and J ends lost 4 bases and 4 bases, in that order; junction bases with no gene match: 6. The CDR3 runs 16 residues. The V gene's germline CDR1 is SGHRS and CDR2 YFSETQ. CDR3 in DNA: TGCGCCAGCAGCCCGACTAGCGGGAGGTTCCCAGATACGCAGTATTTT. Its protein product is CASSPTSGRFPDTQYF.